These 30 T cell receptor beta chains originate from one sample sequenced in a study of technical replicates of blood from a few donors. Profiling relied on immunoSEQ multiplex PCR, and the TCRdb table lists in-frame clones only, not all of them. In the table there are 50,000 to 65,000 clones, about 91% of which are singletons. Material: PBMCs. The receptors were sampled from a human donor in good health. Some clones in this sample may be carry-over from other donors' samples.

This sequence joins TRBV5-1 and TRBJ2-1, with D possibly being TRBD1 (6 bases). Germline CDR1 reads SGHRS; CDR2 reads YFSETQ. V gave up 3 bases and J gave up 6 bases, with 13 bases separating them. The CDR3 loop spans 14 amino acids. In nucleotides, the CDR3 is TGCGCCAGCAGCTGGAACGGACAGAGCAATGAGCAGTTCTTC. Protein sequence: CASSWNGQSNEQFF. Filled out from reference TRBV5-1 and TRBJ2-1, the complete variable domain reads KAGVTQTPRYLIKTRGQQVTLSCSPISGHRSVSWYQQTPGQGLQFLFEYFSETQRNKGNFPGRFSGRQFSNSRSEMNVSTLELGDSALYLCASSWNGQSNEQFFGPGTRLTVL.

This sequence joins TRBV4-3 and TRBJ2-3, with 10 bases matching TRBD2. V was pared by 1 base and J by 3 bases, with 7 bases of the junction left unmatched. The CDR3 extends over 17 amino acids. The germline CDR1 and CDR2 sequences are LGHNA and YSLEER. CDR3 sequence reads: CASSQAWGTSVTDTQYF. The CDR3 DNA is TGCGCCAGCAGCCAAGCTTGGGGGACTAGCGTAACAGATACGCAGTATTTT.

CDR3 in amino acids: CAWSVGTGVVYEQYF. CDR3 nucleotides: TGTGCCTGGAGTGTTGGGACAGGGGTAGTCTACGAGCAGTACTTC. This sequence joins TRBV30 and TRBJ2-7; TRBD1 matches 10 bases. The CDR3 consists of 15 residues. The V gene's germline CDR1 is GTSNPN and CDR2 SVGIG (reference sequence). V shed 0 bases and J 3 bases; nucleotides not matched to a gene: 5.

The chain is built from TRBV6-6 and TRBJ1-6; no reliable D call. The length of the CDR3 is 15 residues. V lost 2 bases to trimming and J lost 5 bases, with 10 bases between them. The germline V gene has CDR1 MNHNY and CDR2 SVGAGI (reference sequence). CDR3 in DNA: TGTGCCAGCAGTTACGAGGTACAAAATAATTCACCCCTCCACTTT. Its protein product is CASSYEVQNNSPLHF.

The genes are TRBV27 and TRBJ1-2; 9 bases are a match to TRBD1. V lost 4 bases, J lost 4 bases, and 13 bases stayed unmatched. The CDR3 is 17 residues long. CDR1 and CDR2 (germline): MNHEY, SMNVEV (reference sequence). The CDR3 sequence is CASSSPGDRAGGYGYTF. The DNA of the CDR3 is TGTGCCAGCAGTTCGCCAGGGGACAGGGCAGGGGGCTATGGCTACACCTTC.

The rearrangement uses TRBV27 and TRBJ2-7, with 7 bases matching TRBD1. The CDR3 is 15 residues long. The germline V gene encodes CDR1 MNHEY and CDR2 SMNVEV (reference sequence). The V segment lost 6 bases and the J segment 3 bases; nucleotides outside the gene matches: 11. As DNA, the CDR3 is TGTGCCAGCAGCTACAGGGGTACGATGAACTACGAGCAGTACTTC. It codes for CASSYRGTMNYEQYF.

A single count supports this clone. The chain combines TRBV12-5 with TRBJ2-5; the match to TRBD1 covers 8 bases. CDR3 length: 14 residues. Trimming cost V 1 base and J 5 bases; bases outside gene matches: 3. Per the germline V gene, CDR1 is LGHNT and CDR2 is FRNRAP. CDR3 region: CASGLGTGQETQYF. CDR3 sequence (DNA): TGTGCTAGTGGTTTGGGGACAGGGCAGGAGACCCAGTACTTC.

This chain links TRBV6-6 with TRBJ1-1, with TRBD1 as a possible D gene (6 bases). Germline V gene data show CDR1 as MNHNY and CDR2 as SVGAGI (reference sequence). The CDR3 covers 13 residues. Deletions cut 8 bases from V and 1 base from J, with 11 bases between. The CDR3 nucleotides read TGTGCCAGCGCATACAGGGAGAACACTGAAGCTTTCTTT. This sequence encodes CASAYRENTEAFF.

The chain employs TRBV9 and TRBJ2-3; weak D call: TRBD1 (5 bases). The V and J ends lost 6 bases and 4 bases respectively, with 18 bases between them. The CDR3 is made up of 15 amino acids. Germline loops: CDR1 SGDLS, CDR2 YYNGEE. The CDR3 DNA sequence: TGTGCCAGCACCTTCAGAGGAACAGGAGCAGATACGCAGTATTTT. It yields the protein CASTFRGTGADTQYF.

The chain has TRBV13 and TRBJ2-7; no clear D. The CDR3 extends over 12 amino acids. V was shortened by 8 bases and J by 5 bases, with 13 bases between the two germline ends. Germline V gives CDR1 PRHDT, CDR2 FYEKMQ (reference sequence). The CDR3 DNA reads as TGTGCCAGCTCCCCCCTAAGTGACGAGCAGTACTTC. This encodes CASSPLSDEQYF.

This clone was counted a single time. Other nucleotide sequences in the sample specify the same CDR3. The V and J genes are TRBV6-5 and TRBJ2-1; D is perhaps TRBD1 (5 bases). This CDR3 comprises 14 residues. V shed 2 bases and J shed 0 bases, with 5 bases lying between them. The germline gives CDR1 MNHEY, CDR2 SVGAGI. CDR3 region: CASSYQGSYNEQFF. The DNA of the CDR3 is TGTGCCAGCAGTTACCAGGGCTCCTACAATGAGCAGTTCTTC.

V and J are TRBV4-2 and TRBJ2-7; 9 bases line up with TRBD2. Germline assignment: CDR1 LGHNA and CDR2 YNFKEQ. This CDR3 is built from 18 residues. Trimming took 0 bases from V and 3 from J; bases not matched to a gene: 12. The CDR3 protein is CASSQDITGTSFYYEQYF. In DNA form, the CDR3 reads TGTGCCAGCAGCCAAGACATCACCGGGACTAGCTTTTACTACGAGCAGTACTTC.

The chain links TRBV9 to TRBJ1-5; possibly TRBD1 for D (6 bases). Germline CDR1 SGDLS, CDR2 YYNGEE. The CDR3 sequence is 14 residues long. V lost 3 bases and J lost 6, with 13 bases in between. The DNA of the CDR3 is TGTGCCAGCAGCGCTTGGGAGACAGGTCAGCCCCAGCATTTT. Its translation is CASSAWETGQPQHF.

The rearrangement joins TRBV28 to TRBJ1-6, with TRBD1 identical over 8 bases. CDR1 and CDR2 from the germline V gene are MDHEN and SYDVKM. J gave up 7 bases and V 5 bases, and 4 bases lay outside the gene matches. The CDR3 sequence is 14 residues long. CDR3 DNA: TGTGCCAGCAGTCTGACAGGGGTCAATTCACCCCTCCACTTT. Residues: CASSLTGVNSPLHF.

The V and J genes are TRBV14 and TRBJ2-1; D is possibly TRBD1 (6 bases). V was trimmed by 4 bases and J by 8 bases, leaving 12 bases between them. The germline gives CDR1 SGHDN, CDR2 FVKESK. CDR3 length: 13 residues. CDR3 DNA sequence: TGTGCCAGCAGCCCACAACAGGGTCATGAGCAGTTCTTC. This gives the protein CASSPQQGHEQFF.

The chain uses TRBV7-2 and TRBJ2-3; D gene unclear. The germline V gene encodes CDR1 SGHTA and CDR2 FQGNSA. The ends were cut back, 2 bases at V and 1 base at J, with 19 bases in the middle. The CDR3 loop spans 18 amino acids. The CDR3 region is CASSLTSRLRKRTDTQYF. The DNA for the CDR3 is TGTGCCAGCAGCTTAACTTCTCGTTTGCGGAAGCGCACAGATACGCAGTATTTT. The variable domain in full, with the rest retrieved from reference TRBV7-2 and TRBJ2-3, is GAGVSQSPSNKVTEKGKDVELRCDPISGHTALYWYRQSLGQGLEFLIYFQGNSAPDKSGLPSDRFSAERTGGSVSTLTIQRTQQEDSAVYLCASSLTSRLRKRTDTQYFGPGTRLTVL.

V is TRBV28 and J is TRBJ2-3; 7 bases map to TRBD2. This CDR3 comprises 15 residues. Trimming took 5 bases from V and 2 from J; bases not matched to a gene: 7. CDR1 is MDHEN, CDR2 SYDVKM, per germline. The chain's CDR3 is CASSPTGTTTDTQYF. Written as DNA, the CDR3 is TGTGCCAGCAGTCCTACCGGGACTACCACAGATACGCAGTATTTT.

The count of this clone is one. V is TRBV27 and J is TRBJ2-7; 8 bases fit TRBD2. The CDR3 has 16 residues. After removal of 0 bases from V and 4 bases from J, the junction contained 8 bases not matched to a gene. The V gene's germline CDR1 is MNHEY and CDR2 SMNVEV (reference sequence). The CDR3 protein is CASSLSFSGGIYEQYF. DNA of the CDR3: TGTGCCAGCAGTTTATCGTTTTCGGGAGGGATTTACGAGCAGTACTTC.

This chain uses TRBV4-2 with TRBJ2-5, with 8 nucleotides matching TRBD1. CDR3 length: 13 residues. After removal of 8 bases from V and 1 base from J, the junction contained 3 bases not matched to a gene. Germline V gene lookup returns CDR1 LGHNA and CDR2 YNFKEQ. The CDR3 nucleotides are TGTGCCAGCGGAGGACAGGGCCAAGAGACCCAGTACTTC. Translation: CASGGQGQETQYF.

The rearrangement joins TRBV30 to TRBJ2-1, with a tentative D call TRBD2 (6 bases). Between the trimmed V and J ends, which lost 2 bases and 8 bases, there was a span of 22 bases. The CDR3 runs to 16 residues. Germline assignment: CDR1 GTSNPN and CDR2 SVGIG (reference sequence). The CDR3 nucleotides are TGTGCCTGGAGTCTGAAGCTAGCGAAAGCCTGGTATGAGCAGTTCTTC. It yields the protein CAWSLKLAKAWYEQFF.

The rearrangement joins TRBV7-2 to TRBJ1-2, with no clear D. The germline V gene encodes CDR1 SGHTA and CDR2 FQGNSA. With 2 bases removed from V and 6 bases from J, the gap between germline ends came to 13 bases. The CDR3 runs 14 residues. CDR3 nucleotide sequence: TGTGCCAGCAGCTTAAGGCTATTTGCGGATGGCTACACCTTC. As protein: CASSLRLFADGYTF.

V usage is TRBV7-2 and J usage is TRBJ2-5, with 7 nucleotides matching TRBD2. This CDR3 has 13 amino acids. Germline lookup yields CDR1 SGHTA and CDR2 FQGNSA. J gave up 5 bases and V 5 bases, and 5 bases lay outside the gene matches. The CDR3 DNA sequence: TGTGCCAGCAGCCCAGTACTAGCGGAGACCCAGTACTTC. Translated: CASSPVLAETQYF.

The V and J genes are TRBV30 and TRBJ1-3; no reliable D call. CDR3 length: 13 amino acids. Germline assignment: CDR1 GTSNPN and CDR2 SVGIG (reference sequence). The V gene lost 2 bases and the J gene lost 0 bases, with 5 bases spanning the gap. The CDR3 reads CAWSLRSGNTIYF. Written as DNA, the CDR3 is TGTGCCTGGAGTCTTCGCTCTGGAAACACCATATATTTT.

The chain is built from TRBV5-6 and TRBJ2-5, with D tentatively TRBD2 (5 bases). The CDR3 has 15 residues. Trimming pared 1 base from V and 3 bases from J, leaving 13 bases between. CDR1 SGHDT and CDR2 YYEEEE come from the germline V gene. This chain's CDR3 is CASSLWEFGEETQYF. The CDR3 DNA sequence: TGTGCCAGCAGCTTGTGGGAGTTTGGGGAAGAGACCCAGTACTTC.

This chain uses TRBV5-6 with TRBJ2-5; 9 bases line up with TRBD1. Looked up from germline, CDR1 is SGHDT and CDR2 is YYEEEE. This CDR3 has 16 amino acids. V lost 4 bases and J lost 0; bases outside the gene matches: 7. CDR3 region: CASSRSGTGYQETQYF. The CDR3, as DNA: TGTGCCAGCAGCCGATCCGGGACAGGGTACCAAGAGACCCAGTACTTC.

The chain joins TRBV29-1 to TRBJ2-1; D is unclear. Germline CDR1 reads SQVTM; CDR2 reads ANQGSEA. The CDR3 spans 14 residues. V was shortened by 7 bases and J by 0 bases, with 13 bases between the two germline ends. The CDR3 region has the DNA TGCAGCGCCCTGAGCCCGAGCTCCTACAATGAGCAGTTCTTC. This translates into CSALSPSSYNEQFF.

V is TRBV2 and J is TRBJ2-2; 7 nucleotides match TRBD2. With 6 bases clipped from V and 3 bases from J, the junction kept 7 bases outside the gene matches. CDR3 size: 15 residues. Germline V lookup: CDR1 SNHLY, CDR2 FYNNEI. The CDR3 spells CASRRGTEDTGELFF. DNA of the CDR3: TGTGCCAGCAGGCGGGGGACGGAAGACACCGGGGAGCTGTTTTTT.

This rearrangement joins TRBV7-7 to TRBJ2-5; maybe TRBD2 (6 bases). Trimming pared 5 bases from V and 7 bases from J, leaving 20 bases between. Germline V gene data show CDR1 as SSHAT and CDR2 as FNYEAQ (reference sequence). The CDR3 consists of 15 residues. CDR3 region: CASSPRSGGAGTQYF. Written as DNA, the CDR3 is TGTGCCAGCAGCCCGAGAAGTGGGGGAGCGGGGACCCAGTACTTC.

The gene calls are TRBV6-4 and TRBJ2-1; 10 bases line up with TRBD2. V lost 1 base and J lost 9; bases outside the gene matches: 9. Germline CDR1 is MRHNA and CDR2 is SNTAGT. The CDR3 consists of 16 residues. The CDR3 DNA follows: TGTGCCAGCAGTGACTTTGGGGCTAGCGGGAGTGGTGAGCAGTTCTTC. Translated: CASSDFGASGSGEQFF.

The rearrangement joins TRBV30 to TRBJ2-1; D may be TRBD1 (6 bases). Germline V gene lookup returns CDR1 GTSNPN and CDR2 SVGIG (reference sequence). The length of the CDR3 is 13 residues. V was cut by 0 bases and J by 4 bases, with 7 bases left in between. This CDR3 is CAWSVGQYNEQFF. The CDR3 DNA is TGTGCCTGGAGTGTAGGACAGTACAATGAGCAGTTCTTC.